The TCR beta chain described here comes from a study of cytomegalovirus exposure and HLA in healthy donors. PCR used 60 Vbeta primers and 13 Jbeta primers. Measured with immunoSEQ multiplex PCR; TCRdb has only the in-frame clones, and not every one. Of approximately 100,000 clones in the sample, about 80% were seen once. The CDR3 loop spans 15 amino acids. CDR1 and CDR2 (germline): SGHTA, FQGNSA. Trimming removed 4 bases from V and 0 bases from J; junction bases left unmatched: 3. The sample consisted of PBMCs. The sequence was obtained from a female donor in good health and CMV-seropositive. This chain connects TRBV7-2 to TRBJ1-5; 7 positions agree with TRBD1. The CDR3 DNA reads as TGTGCCAGCAGCTCCTACAGGGGTAGCAATCAGCCCCAGCATTTT. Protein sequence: CASSSYRGSNQPQHF.